The clone carrying this T cell receptor beta chain appeared a single time. This entry belongs to a study of blood T cell repertoires in COVID-19. As for the study in general: PBMCs, B-cell-depleted T cells, or T cells provided the cDNA or gDNA that made up the material.

This CDR3 has 12 amino acids. Germline CDR1 KGHSH, CDR2 LQKENI. V was trimmed by 2 bases and J by 6 bases, leaving 7 bases between them. Using immunoSEQ multiplex PCR, the repertoire was profiled, and TCRdb retains in-frame clones only, with some absent. This table has 200,000 to 250,000 clones, about 86% appearing once. Researchers sorted participants into cohorts using their self-reported clinical history. Sequencing used PBMCs or T cells enriched from blood (not recorded which). The origin of this receptor is a woman aged 40 to 50 with acute COVID-19. The V call is TRBV18, the J call TRBJ1-2; D not resolved. The CDR3 nucleotides read TGTGCCAGCTCACCAGGGGAGGATGGCTACACCTTC. Translation: CASSPGEDGYTF. Filled out from reference TRBV18 and TRBJ1-2, the complete variable domain reads NAGVMQNPRHLVRRRGQEARLRCSPMKGHSHVYWYRQLPEEGLKFMVYLQKENIIDESGMPKERFSAEFPKEGPSILRIQQVVRGDSAAYFCASSPGEDGYTFGSGTRLTVV.